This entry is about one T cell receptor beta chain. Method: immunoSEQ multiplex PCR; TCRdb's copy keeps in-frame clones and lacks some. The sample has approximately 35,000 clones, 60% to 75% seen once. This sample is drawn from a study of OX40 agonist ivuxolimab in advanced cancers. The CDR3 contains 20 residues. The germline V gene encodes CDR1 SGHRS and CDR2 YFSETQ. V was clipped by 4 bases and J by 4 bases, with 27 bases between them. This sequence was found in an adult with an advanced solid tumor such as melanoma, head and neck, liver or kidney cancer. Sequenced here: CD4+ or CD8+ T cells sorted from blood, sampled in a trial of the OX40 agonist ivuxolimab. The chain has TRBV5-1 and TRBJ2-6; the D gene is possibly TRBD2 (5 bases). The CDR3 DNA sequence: TGCGCCAGCAGCCCTCGACCGCTAGTGGGGAGAGCTCTGGGGGCCAACGTCCTGACTTTC. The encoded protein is CASSPRPLVGRALGANVLTF.